The rows below give T cell receptor beta chains drawn from one sample of a study of blood T cell repertoires in COVID-19. Clones were read by immunoSEQ multiplex PCR, and TCRdb kept only the in-frame ones, dropping some. This sample has around 230,000 clones, with approximately 78% found just once. The sequenced sample consisted of PBMCs or T cells enriched from blood (not recorded which). Every receptor here comes from a middle-aged man who had recovered from COVID-19. Each CDR3 is given with its conserved first and last residue. The D gene is left open where the match is weak. Where a row states a size, it is once, few, many or the class of an expanded clone; other rows omit it.

size: -; V: TRBV14; J: TRBJ2-2; D: -; length: 17; CDR3: CASSQDLIGRRTGELFF; DNA: TGTGCCAGCAGCCAAGATTTGATAGGGAGAAGGACCGGGGAGCTGTTTTTT
size: -; V: TRBV9; J: TRBJ1-2; D: -; length: 14; CDR3: CASSSNGDWYGYTF; DNA: TGTGCCAGCAGCTCAAATGGAGATTGGTATGGCTACACCTTC
size: -; V: TRBV30; J: TRBJ2-3; D: TRBD2; length: 14; CDR3: CAWSTSGGIDTQYF; DNA: TGTGCCTGGTCGACTAGCGGGGGAATAGATACGCAGTATTTT
size: -; V: TRBV12-3/TRBV12-4; J: TRBJ1-1; D: TRBD1; length: 12; CDR3: CASSQGATGSFF; DNA: TGTGCCAGCAGCCAGGGGGCCACGGGGTCTTTCTTT
size: -; V: TRBV6-2/TRBV6-3; J: TRBJ1-2; D: -; length: 16; CDR3: CASSYPGQSHNYGYTF; DNA: TGTGCCAGCAGTTACCCCGGACAGAGCCATAACTATGGCTACACCTTC
size: once; V: TRBV29-1; J: TRBJ2-1; D: TRBD1; length: 14; CDR3: CSVVGRGLDNEQFF; DNA: TGCAGCGTTGTAGGCAGGGGGCTCGACAATGAGCAGTTCTTC
size: -; V: TRBV5-1; J: TRBJ1-5; D: -; length: 15; CDR3: CASSLDSDSNQPQHF; DNA: TGCGCCAGCAGCTTGGACAGTGATAGCAATCAGCCCCAGCATTTT
size: -; V: TRBV10-1; J: TRBJ2-3; D: TRBD2; length: 15; CDR3: CASSEGTSWADTQYF; DNA: TGCGCCAGCAGTGAGGGGACTAGTTGGGCAGATACGCAGTATTTT
size: -; V: TRBV5-6; J: TRBJ2-7; D: TRBD1; length: 14; CDR3: CASSFGQGSYEQYF; DNA: TGTGCCAGCAGCTTCGGACAGGGCTCCTACGAGCAGTACTTC
size: -; V: TRBV2; J: TRBJ1-2; D: TRBD1; length: 14; CDR3: CASRESGTAYGYTF; DNA: TGTGCCAGCAGGGAATCCGGGACAGCCTATGGCTACACCTTC
size: -; V: TRBV6-5; J: TRBJ1-5; D: -; length: 15; CDR3: CASSYGFSAGQPQHF; DNA: TGTGCCAGCAGTTACGGGTTCTCCGCCGGGCAGCCCCAGCATTTT
size: -; V: TRBV11-2; J: TRBJ2-1; D: -; length: 11; CDR3: CASSPGREQFF; DNA: TGTGCCAGCAGCCCGGGTCGTGAGCAGTTCTTC
size: -; V: TRBV5-1; J: TRBJ1-3; D: TRBD1; length: 14; CDR3: CASSLGGQGDTIYF; DNA: TGCGCCAGCAGCTTGGGTGGACAGGGTGACACCATATATTTT
size: -; V: TRBV5-8; J: TRBJ1-3; D: -; length: 14; CDR3: CASGHRSSGNTIYF; DNA: TGTGCCAGCGGCCATCGTTCTTCTGGAAACACCATATATTTT
size: -; V: TRBV11-2; J: TRBJ2-3; D: -; length: 15; CDR3: CASSLAGVGTDTQYF; DNA: TGTGCCAGCAGCTTAGCGGGAGTCGGCACAGATACGCAGTATTTT
size: -; V: TRBV12-5; J: TRBJ2-1; D: -; length: 15; CDR3: CASGPGWSSYNEQFF; DNA: TGTGCTAGTGGTCCTGGGTGGAGCTCCTACAATGAGCAGTTCTTC
size: -; V: TRBV10-3; J: TRBJ2-1; D: -; length: 13; CDR3: CAISDGSFDEQFF; DNA: TGTGCCATCAGTGACGGGAGCTTCGATGAGCAGTTCTTC
size: -; V: TRBV9; J: TRBJ1-3; D: -; length: 18; CDR3: CASSPRHTTTRRGNTIYF; DNA: TGTGCCAGCAGCCCTCGGCATACCACCACACGGCGGGGAAACACCATATATTTT
size: -; V: TRBV5-4; J: TRBJ2-7; D: -; length: 13; CDR3: CASSLSGTYEQYF; DNA: TGTGCCAGCAGCTTGTCAGGGACCTACGAGCAGTACTTC
size: -; V: TRBV7-2; J: TRBJ2-5; D: -; length: 16; CDR3: CASSLAGSGGQETQYF; DNA: TGTGCCAGCAGCTTAGCTGGGTCAGGGGGGCAAGAGACCCAGTACTTC
size: -; V: TRBV5-3; J: TRBJ1-1; D: -; length: 13; CDR3: CARKEGLYTEAFF; DNA: TGTGCCAGAAAGGAGGGGTTGTACACTGAAGCTTTCTTT
size: -; V: TRBV7-6; J: TRBJ2-7; D: -; length: 15; CDR3: CASSPNRWASGREYF; DNA: TGTGCCAGCAGCCCCAATAGGTGGGCCTCTGGGCGCGAGTACTTC
size: -; V: TRBV13; J: TRBJ1-5; D: -; length: 15; CDR3: CASSLRSRDNQPQHF; DNA: TGTGCCAGCAGCCTCCGTAGCAGAGACAATCAGCCCCAGCATTTT
size: -; V: TRBV19; J: TRBJ1-2; D: -; length: 15; CDR3: CASNDPPGFNYGYTF; DNA: TGTGCCAGCAACGACCCTCCGGGTTTTAACTATGGCTACACCTTC
size: many; V: TRBV7-9; J: TRBJ1-3; D: -; length: 15; CDR3: CASSPRTASGNTIYF; DNA: TGTGCCAGCAGCCCCAGGACAGCCTCTGGAAACACCATATATTTT
size: -; V: TRBV4-1; J: TRBJ2-1; D: TRBD1; length: 16; CDR3: CASSQWGTADYNEQFF; DNA: TGCGCCAGCAGCCAATGGGGGACAGCTGACTACAATGAGCAGTTCTTC
size: -; V: TRBV19; J: TRBJ2-6; D: -; length: 17; CDR3: CASSIGAGSRGANVLTF; DNA: TGTGCCAGTAGTATAGGGGCAGGGTCGCGGGGGGCCAACGTCCTGACTTTC
size: -; V: TRBV4-2; J: TRBJ1-2; D: -; length: 12; CDR3: CASSDTVYGYTF; DNA: TGTGCCAGCAGCGATACTGTCTATGGCTACACCTTC
size: -; V: TRBV6-2/TRBV6-3; J: TRBJ2-7; D: TRBD2; length: 15; CDR3: CASSTGASGGYEQYF; DNA: TGTGCCAGCAGCACGGGGGCTAGCGGGGGTTACGAGCAGTACTTC
size: -; V: TRBV6-4; J: TRBJ2-1; D: -; length: 12; CDR3: CASSDSGYEQFF; DNA: TGTGCCAGCAGTGACAGCGGGTATGAGCAGTTCTTC
size: -; V: TRBV23-1; J: TRBJ2-2; D: -; length: 14; CDR3: CAYTPPANTGELFF; DNA: TGCGCCTATACTCCACCCGCGAACACCGGGGAGCTGTTTTTT
size: -; V: TRBV19; J: TRBJ2-2; D: TRBD2; length: 17; CDR3: CASTSGLAGARIGELFF; DNA: TGTGCCAGTACATCGGGACTAGCGGGAGCTAGAATCGGGGAGCTGTTTTTT
size: -; V: TRBV6-2/TRBV6-3; J: TRBJ2-7; D: TRBD1; length: 14; CDR3: CASSSPRQGHEQYF; DNA: TGTGCCAGCAGCAGTCCGAGACAGGGTCACGAGCAGTACTTC
size: -; V: TRBV7-7; J: TRBJ2-6; D: -; length: 17; CDR3: CASSLLQGSSGANVLTF; DNA: TGTGCCAGCAGCCTCCTTCAGGGCTCCTCTGGGGCCAACGTCCTGACTTTC
size: -; V: TRBV7-3; J: TRBJ2-2; D: -; length: 12; CDR3: CASSLTPGELFF; DNA: TGTGCCAGCAGCTTAACTCCTGGGGAGCTGTTTTTT